This TCR beta chain was captured by sequencing in a study of CD4 and CD8 cells across lung adenocarcinoma regions (dated by TCRdb to the late 2010s). With regard to the full study: The study compared tumor centers with tumor margins to examine intratumor heterogeneity of the T cell receptor repertoire.

The donors were patients who had localized lung adenocarcinoma, which is a subtype of non-small cell lung cancer. These samples came from the centers of localized lung adenocarcinomas. CD4+ T cells from tumor tissue were profiled separately from CD8+ T cells for TCR repertoire analysis. From a lookup of the germline V gene, CDR1 and CDR2 are SGHAT and FQNNGV. Counted from cysteine to phenylalanine, this CDR3 has 15 amino acids. Only the CDR3 DNA is retained, 45 bases long and in frame from the first base. The trim is 5 bases for V and 2 bases for J, with a gap of 15 bases between the germline ends. The method was PCR. Sequencing took place on a HiSeq X Ten. TCRdb handled the public reads itself, with Q25 trimming in fastp and clone calling in MiXCR, and kept productive beta chains. For every CDR3 protein sequence, its rows merge into one entry that carries the most common genes and DNA. The table for this sample lists 4,900 or so distinct CDR3 sequences; 60% of them were counted only once. The top ten hold about a sixth of the sample.

Remarks on this clonotype: This receptor's antigen is unknown. No quality values exist for individual bases; no much larger clone is one base distant.

The V and J genes are TRBV11-2 and TRBJ2-5; a tentative D match to TRBD2 spans 5 bases. This sequence was found in a male donor with lung adenocarcinoma. The CD4 and CD8 labels of this study may be unreliable. The sample consisted of CD4+ T cells from the center of a lung tumor. The meaning of the sample's cell subset or site label: tumor center region. The CDR3 here reads CASSPRPGEQETQYF. The bases are TGTGCCAGCAGCCCCCGGCCCGGGGAGCAAGAGACCCAGTACTTC. Beyond the CDR3, the reference TRBV11-2 and TRBJ2-5 genes provide the residues; the full variable domain reads: EAGVAQSPRYKIIEKRQSVAFWCNPISGHATLYWYQQILGQGPKLLIQFQNNGVVDDSQLPKDRFSAERLKGVDSTLKIQPAKLEDSAVYLCASSPRPGEQETQYFGPGTRLLVL.